Sequencing of this TCR beta chain was carried out in a study of early T cells in non-severe SARS-CoV-2 infection. Each cDNA molecule carried a unique molecular identifier. TCRdb analysed the 5' RACE reads with MiXCR anew, one entry per CDR3 protein. The sample gives just under 90,000 distinct CDR3 sequences, roughly 14% of which show up once; more than 6.5% is in the top ten. This clonotype was detected a few times. V shed 3 bases and J 1 base; nucleotides not matched to a gene: 13. CDR1 SQVTM and CDR2 ANQGSEA come from the germline V gene. The CDR3 is 17 amino acids. The sample consisted of whole blood. The chain employs TRBV29-1 and TRBJ1-2; the match to TRBD1 covers 8 bases. This sequence was found in an adult who was a healthcare worker with PCR-confirmed SARS-CoV-2 infection or an uninfected control (not recorded which). The CDR3 sequence: CSVDPPLDRADNYGYTF. In DNA form, the CDR3 reads TGCAGCGTTGACCCCCCCTTGGACAGGGCAGATAACTATGGCTACACCTTC.